This entry is about one TCR beta chain. The antigen this receptor binds is unknown. Base quality data are lacking; no much larger clone is found one base away. CDR1 and CDR2 are drawn from the germline V gene (reference sequence): DFQATT, SNEGSKA. Cut back by 4 bases and 8 bases, the V and J ends lie 8 bases apart. Counted from cysteine to phenylalanine, this CDR3 has 10 amino acids. Solely the CDR3 DNA is kept, with 30 bases framed from the first base. The sample originates from a study of T cell clonotyping in hematopoietic cell transplantation (dated by TCRdb to 2020 to 2023). Context from the whole study: Recipient samples taken before transplant were obtained following cytoreduction. In the study, around 130 blood samples were gathered from roughly 33 consecutive transplant recipients and their related donors. Recruitment of patients ran from late 2015 to early 2017, and follow-up continued until late 2020 or until death.

The time point label here, explained by the study, means: recipient sample about 28 days before transplant, after cytoreduction. Recipient blood was collected about 28 days before transplant and at days 30, 100 and 180 after transplant. Using Nuclei Lysis Solution, genomic DNA was extracted from unfractionated peripheral blood mononuclear cells that were either fresh or cryopreserved. The immunoSEQ assay, a bias-controlled multiplex PCR using V- and J-specific primers, was used to amplify TCR beta CDR3 regions from genomic DNA. In a second PCR step, a proprietary barcode and Illumina adapter sequences were attached to the CDR3 amplicons. CDR3 libraries were sequenced on an Illumina MiSeq instrument. Regarding the original processing steps: Export and quality control were done with immunoSEQ Analyzer 3.0, while downstream analyses used R Bioconductor and Immunarch. Only productive rearrangements within the normalized downsampled data set were used in the calculation of repertoire metrics. Clonotypes larger than 5 templates in the normalized cohort were defined as pathologically expanded. The Inverse Simpson Index was used to measure repertoire diversity. To capture all clonotypes, CMV-specificity analyses were performed on the non-normalized data set. The table was pulled from immuneACCESS by TCRdb, which kept in-frame rearrangements only. Such tables lose some clones; where checked, under half of the loss comes from unresolved V genes, and the rest has no known cause. V and J calls and clone size are given by that table; D and trimming were obtained from the DNA. The sample has around 25,000 clones on record, over 60% of them singletons. The ten largest clones take up roughly 6% of the sample.

What the study reported, not specific to this receptor: A decrease in recipient TCR diversity was observed after transplant, and a progressive increase in pathologically expanded clonotypes was seen from day 30 to day 180. The sample size was limited, and because cells were not sorted, the contributions of CD4 and CD8 repertoires could not be separated. Just a small fraction of recipient repertoires overlapped with donor repertoires, and more than 95% appeared de novo at the given depth. Donor and pretransplant recipient Inverse Simpson Index values predicted broader posttransplant TCR repertoire diversity.

The clonotype comes from a man in his forties or fifties with myelodysplastic syndrome. Some clones in this sample may be carry-over from other donors' samples. Specimen: peripheral blood mononuclear cells, collected before stem cell transplant. The chain employs TRBV20-1 and TRBJ1-2; the D gene is not confidently resolved. Here the CDR3 is given as CSAIREGYTF. DNA sequence: TGCAGTGCTATTAGAGAAGGCTACACCTTC.